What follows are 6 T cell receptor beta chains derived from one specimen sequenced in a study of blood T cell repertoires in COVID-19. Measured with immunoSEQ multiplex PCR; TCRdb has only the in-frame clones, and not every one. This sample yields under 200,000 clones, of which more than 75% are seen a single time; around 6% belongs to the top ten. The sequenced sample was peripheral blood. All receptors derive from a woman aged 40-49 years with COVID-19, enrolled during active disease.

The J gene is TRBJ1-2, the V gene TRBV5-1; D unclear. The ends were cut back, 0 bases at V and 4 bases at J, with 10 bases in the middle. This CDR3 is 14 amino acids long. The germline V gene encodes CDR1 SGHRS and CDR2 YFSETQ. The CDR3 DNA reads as TGCGCCAGCAGCTTGGAAGTCAGACTCTATGGCTACACCTTC. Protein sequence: CASSLEVRLYGYTF.

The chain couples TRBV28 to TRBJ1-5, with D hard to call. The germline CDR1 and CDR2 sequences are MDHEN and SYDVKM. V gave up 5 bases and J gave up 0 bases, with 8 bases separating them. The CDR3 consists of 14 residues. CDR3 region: CASSPISSNQPQHF. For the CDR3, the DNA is TGTGCCAGCAGTCCTATTTCTAGCAATCAGCCCCAGCATTTT.

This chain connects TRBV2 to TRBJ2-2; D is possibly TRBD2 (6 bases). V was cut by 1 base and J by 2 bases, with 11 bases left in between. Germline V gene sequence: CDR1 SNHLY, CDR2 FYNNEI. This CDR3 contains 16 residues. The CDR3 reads CASSEEGAGNTGELFF. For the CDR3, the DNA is TGTGCCAGCAGTGAAGAGGGTGCGGGAAACACCGGGGAGCTGTTTTTT.

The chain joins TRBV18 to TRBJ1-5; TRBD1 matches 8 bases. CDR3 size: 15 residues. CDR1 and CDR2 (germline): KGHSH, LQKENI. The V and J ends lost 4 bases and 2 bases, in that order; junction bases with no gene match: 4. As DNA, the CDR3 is TGTGCCAGCTCACGAGGACAGGGCGGCAATCAGCCCCAGCATTTT. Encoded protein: CASSRGQGGNQPQHF.

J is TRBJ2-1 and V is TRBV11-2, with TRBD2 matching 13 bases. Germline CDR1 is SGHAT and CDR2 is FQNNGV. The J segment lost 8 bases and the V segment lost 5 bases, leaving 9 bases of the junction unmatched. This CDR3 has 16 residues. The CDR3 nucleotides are TGTGCCAGCAGCCCCTGGACTAGCGGGAGAGGCTATGAGCAGTTCTTC. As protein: CASSPWTSGRGYEQFF.

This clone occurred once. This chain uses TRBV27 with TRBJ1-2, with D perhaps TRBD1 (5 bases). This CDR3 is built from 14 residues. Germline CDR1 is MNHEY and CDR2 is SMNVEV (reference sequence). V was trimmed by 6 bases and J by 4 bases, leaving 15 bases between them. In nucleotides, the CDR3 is TGTGCCAGCAGCCTCAGGGTAGCAGGCTATGGCTACACCTTC. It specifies CASSLRVAGYGYTF.